This T cell receptor beta chain appears in the sequencing data of a study of cytotoxic CD8 clonotypes in ibrutinib-treated CLL (dated by TCRdb to 2020 to 2023). As for the study more broadly: In this cohort, approximately 15 patients were treatment-naive and 11 to 12 were relapsed/refractory, while around 18 had unmutated IGHV. Longitudinal samples were available for about 30% of the roughly 86 trial participants. Cryopreserved peripheral blood mononuclear cells were obtained prior to treatment, at the time of response, and at either disease progression or sustained remission. Samples averaged 255,043 productive templates and some 91,000 productive rearrangements. Responses were partial in some 24 patients and complete in 2; after median about 5.5 years follow-up, around 14 stayed in remission and roughly twelve progressed. Response samples were obtained after a median of approximately 12 months of treatment, with a range of roughly 6 to 36 months.

For TCR beta library preparation, roughly 2 micrograms of genomic DNA were extracted from the cryopreserved PBMCs. High-throughput TCR beta sequencing was performed on longitudinal blood samples from CLL patients receiving ibrutinib monotherapy. The patients took part in an open-label, single-center phase 2 trial of ibrutinib monotherapy. As regards this clone: Its cognate antigen has yet to be identified. Base-call qualities are not available, and no considerably larger clone is one nucleotide away.

On a MiSeq, deep resolution sequencing aimed for a depth between 1 in 1 million and 1 in 200,000 T cells, with each clonotype covered approximately 9.8x on average. The immunoSEQ hsTCRB Kit was used to generate the TCR beta libraries. Turning to the authors' computational methods: ImmunoSEQ Data Assistant and ImmunoSEQ Analyzer were used for data analysis, and V, D and J genes were assigned according to IMGT definitions. Clonality, which ranges from 0 to 1, was calculated as one minus the normalized Shannon entropy of productive rearrangement frequencies. Public clonotype analysis was restricted to overrepresented clonotypes comprising at least 0.05% of each patient's repertoire. Thirteen age-matched healthy donor repertoires from immuneACCESS were used as controls for clonality. TCRdb obtained this table from immuneACCESS and retained in-frame rearrangements with V and J assigned. These tables miss some clones; where compared with another copy, unresolved V genes account for less than half of the shortfall, and the remainder is unexplained. The DNA gave D and trimming, while V, J and clone size come from that table. The sample table holds approximately 300,000 clones, of which around four fifths were seen once. The top ten hold roughly 7% of the sample.

Trimming at the junction amounts to 4 bases on V and 6 bases on J, and the germline ends lie 15 bases apart. The CDR3 has 15 amino acids, counting the end cysteine and phenylalanine. Solely the CDR3 DNA is kept, with 45 bases framed from the first base. Taken from the germline V gene (reference sequence), the CDR1 and CDR2 loops are SEHNR and FQNEAQ. Study-wide findings and limitations: Public clonotypes were rare and either contracted or stayed stable during treatment, and the rise in clonality at ibrutinib response reflected the expansion of private clonotypes. Sampling times were not matched between patients in sustained remission and patients whose disease was progressing, and lymph node repertoires were not examined. Clonality rose at ibrutinib response, remained stable during sustained remission, and dropped back toward baseline at progression. Baseline clonality was found to be higher than that of age-matched healthy donors and was strongly correlated with circulating CD8+ T-cell counts.

The sequence joins TRBV7-9 to TRBJ2-2; the D gene is perhaps TRBD2, from 6 matching bases. The sample in question was PBMCs, obtained before ibrutinib treatment. The receptor was isolated from a human donor with chronic lymphocytic leukemia. The CDR3 reads CASSSRDFLPGELFF. At the DNA level, the sequence is TGTGCCAGCAGCTCCCGGGACTTTCTCCCCGGGGAGCTGTTTTTT. Joined to the reference TRBV7-9 and TRBJ2-2 proteins, this CDR3 gives the full variable domain: DTGVSQNPRHKITKRGQNVTFRCDPISEHNRLYWYRQTLGQGPEFLTYFQNEAQLEKSRLLSDRFSAERPKGSFSTLEIQRTEQGDSAMYLCASSSRDFLPGELFFGEGSRLTVL.